This TCR beta chain was retrieved from a study of blood T cell repertoires in COVID-19 (TCRdb year 2020). For the wider study: Samples from collaborators originated in the United States, Italy and Spain and spanned both the acute and convalescent phases of COVID-19. The prospective study material was composed of cDNA or gDNA derived from T cells, B-cell-depleted T cells, or PBMCs. The samples were drawn from the first 160 participants of the ongoing ImmuneRACE study and from 950 to 1,500 subjects provided by 6 global collaborators. The dataset comprised deeply sampled blood TCRbeta repertoires from subjects exposed to, actively infected with, or recovered from COVID-19. The sample metadata nearly always contained a de-identified subject ID, COVID-19 status, age in years and sex. Where available, HLA class I and class II types were taken from metadata supplied by the sample provider and were not determined by assay-based typing. The repertoires were made available in a free public database intended to serve as a resource for research on the immune response to SARS-CoV-2.

On this clone itself: This clone's antigen is unknown. No base quality values were provided; no much bigger clone lies one nucleotide off.

TCRbeta CDR3 regions were amplified from genomic DNA using the immunoSEQ Assay, a bias-controlled multiplex PCR. Per the source publication's procedure: The number of nucleated cells in each sample was estimated from the amplification of reference gene primers within the assay. To quantify the absolute abundance of each unique TCRbeta CDR3 rearrangement, sequence reads were collapsed and filtered. For each sample, productive Simpson clonality was calculated as the square root of Simpson's diversity index across productive rearrangements. TCRdb mirrors the immuneACCESS table, restricted to in-frame sequences. Some clones are absent from its copies; in checked studies, under half trace to an unresolved V gene, and the reason for the others is unknown. That table is the source of V, J and clone size, and D and trimming were worked out from the DNA. The table for this sample lists tens of thousands of clones; around 84% of them were counted only once. Approximately 12% of the sample rests with the top ten.

The collaborating institutions used their own protocols to collect whole blood in K2EDTA tubes. Collaborator samples were shipped for TCRbeta analysis as frozen whole blood, isolated PBMCs, or DNA extracted from either sample type. From the germline V gene (reference sequence), CDR1 is MNHNY and CDR2 is SVGAGI. The CDR3 measures 15 amino acids from cysteine to phenylalanine. Kept here is only the CDR3 DNA, which spans 45 bases and is read in frame from base 1. Cut back by 0 bases and 3 bases, the V and J ends lie 12 bases apart. General study outcomes and caveats: Clinical and demographic metadata were provided uncurated, with the amount varying by source and participant.

The sequence is built from TRBV6-6 and TRBJ2-7, with no confident D gene call. Sequenced material: peripheral blood. This receptor was obtained from a human donor in a cohort sampled during active COVID-19. The CDR3 protein is CASSYSRGSNYEQYF. The DNA sequence reads TGTGCCAGCAGTTACTCGAGAGGTTCCAACTACGAGCAGTACTTC.